These 12 T cell receptor beta chains originate from one sample sequenced in a study of blood T cell repertoires in COVID-19. Generated by immunoSEQ multiplex PCR, the TCRdb table keeps only in-frame clones and is missing some. This repertoire shows a few hundred thousand clones, approximately 84% found once; its top ten account for about 15%. The sequenced sample consisted of PBMCs or T cells enriched from blood (not recorded which). The receptors stem from a man aged 35 to 55 who had recovered from COVID-19.

This clone was detected only a few times. The V call is TRBV5-5, the J call TRBJ2-7; the D gene is possibly TRBD1 (5 bases). The CDR3 totals 16 residues. Per the germline V gene, CDR1 is SGHKS and CDR2 is YYEKEE (reference sequence). V was cut by 0 bases and J by 3 bases, with 16 bases left in between. The chain's CDR3 is CASSLGSETANYEQYF. DNA of the CDR3: TGTGCCAGCAGCTTGGGGTCCGAGACAGCGAACTACGAGCAGTACTTC.

The V gene is TRBV19, the J gene TRBJ1-1; TRBD1 is a possible D gene (5 bases). The CDR3 has 14 residues. Trimming took 6 bases from V and 8 from J, leaving 19 bases between them. CDR1 and CDR2 (germline): LNHDA, SQIVND (reference sequence). This CDR3 reads CASRAIPQGIEAFF. The CDR3, as DNA: TGTGCCAGTAGGGCCATTCCGCAGGGAATAGAAGCTTTCTTT.

The chain is built from TRBV28 and TRBJ1-5, with D possibly TRBD1 on 5 matching bases. The ends were cut back, 5 bases at V and 2 bases at J, with 7 bases in the middle. The CDR3 is made up of 13 amino acids. Per the germline V gene, CDR1 is MDHEN and CDR2 is SYDVKM. CDR3 sequence reads: CASSGAGNQPQHF. The CDR3 nucleotides read TGTGCCAGCAGTGGGGCGGGCAATCAGCCCCAGCATTTT. Supplemented by reference TRBV28 and TRBJ1-5, the full variable domain reads DVKVTQSSRYLVKRTGEKVFLECVQDMDHENMFWYRQDPGLGLRLIYFSYDVKMKEKGDIPEGYSVSREKKERFSLILESASTNQTSMYLCASSGAGNQPQHFGDGTRLSIL.

Concerning this clone itself: Other nucleotide sequences from this sample produce the same CDR3. CDR3 region: CASSSTGGHYEQYF. The CDR3 DNA is TGTGCCAGCAGCTCCACAGGGGGCCACTACGAGCAGTACTTC. The V and J genes are TRBV5-5 and TRBJ2-7, with 9 positions matching TRBD1. Germline-derived CDR1 and CDR2 are SGHKS and YYEKEE (reference sequence). J was trimmed by 3 bases and V by 3 bases; bases with no gene match: 4. The CDR3 totals 14 residues.

The chain combines TRBV6-1 with TRBJ1-2, with no clear D. V was cut by 3 bases and J by 4 bases, with 9 bases left in between. CDR3 length equals 13 residues. Germline lookup yields CDR1 MNHNS and CDR2 SASEGT. The CDR3, as DNA: TGTGCCAGCAGTGACGGGTCTTTCTATGGCTACACCTTC. Amino acids: CASSDGSFYGYTF.

The chain carries TRBV6-4 and TRBJ1-2; TRBD1 matches 7 bases. Germline CDR1 MRHNA, CDR2 SNTAGT. V gave up 7 bases and J gave up 7 bases; unmatched junction bases: 3. The CDR3 consists of 11 residues. CDR3 residues: CASKGGSGYTF. In nucleotides, the CDR3 is TGTGCCAGCAAAGGGGGCTCTGGCTACACCTTC.

The gene calls are TRBV7-8 and TRBJ1-1, with D possibly TRBD1 on 6 matching bases. Trimming cost V 5 bases and J 1 base, with 17 bases left between them. The CDR3 loop spans 16 amino acids. Germline V lookup: CDR1 SGHVS, CDR2 FQNEAQ. The CDR3 region has the DNA TGTGCCAGCAGCCTACTGGGGGCGCCAGCGAACACTGAAGCTTTCTTT. It yields the protein CASSLLGAPANTEAFF.

The chain employs TRBV7-8 and TRBJ1-4, with 9 bases lining up with TRBD1. The J segment lost 8 bases and the V segment lost 4 bases, leaving 11 bases of the junction unmatched. Germline V gene sequence: CDR1 SGHVS, CDR2 FQNEAQ. The CDR3 extends over 16 amino acids. CDR3 coding DNA: TGTGCCAGCAGCTCGTTGACCGGGACAGGGCAAGAAAAACTGTTTTTT. Its protein product is CASSSLTGTGQEKLFF.

J is TRBJ1-2 and V is TRBV28, with TRBD1 identical over 8 bases. Germline V CDR1 and CDR2: MDHEN, SYDVKM. The CDR3 consists of 13 residues. The J segment lost 8 bases and the V segment lost 6 bases, leaving 8 bases of the junction unmatched. CDR3 loop: CASRGTGLYGYTF. The CDR3 DNA sequence: TGTGCCAGCAGGGGGACAGGTTTATACGGCTACACCTTC.

This chain links TRBV5-1 with TRBJ1-2; TRBD1 matches 7 bases. The V and J ends lost 5 bases and 1 base, in that order; junction bases with no gene match: 8. The CDR3 length is 15 residues. CDR1 is SGHRS and CDR2 is YFSETQ in the germline V gene. CDR3 loop: CASRPGTEFNYGYTF. The DNA for the CDR3 is TGCGCCAGCAGACCCGGGACAGAATTTAACTATGGCTACACCTTC.

The chain uses TRBV6-5 and TRBJ1-5; 7 bases fit TRBD1. V dropped 2 bases and J dropped 4; count of bases not matched to a gene: 2. Germline V gene lookup returns CDR1 MNHEY and CDR2 SVGAGI. The CDR3 loop spans 14 amino acids. In DNA form, the CDR3 reads TGTGCCAGCAGTTACAACAGGGGAAATCAGCCCCAGCATTTT. This gives the protein CASSYNRGNQPQHF.

The gene calls are TRBV3-1 (or the pseudogene TRBV3-2) and TRBJ1-2, with D unresolved. From germline, CDR1 is LGHDT and CDR2 YNNKEL (reference sequence). V was trimmed by 1 base and J by 5 bases, leaving 11 bases between them. The CDR3 length is 14 residues. Here the CDR3 DNA reads TGTGCCAGCAGCCAAGTAGCCAGCCAGTATGGCTACACCTTC. Its protein is CASSQVASQYGYTF.